This T cell receptor (beta chain) was sequenced during a study of tumor and adjacent non-tumor tissue in lung cancer. Comments on this clonotype: This could be a read error, since a much larger clone is one nucleotide away.

Three rounds of nested PCR, following a modified ARM-PCR protocol, produced the TCRbeta library. Using its own MiXCR run on the multiplex PCR reads, TCRdb lists one record per CDR3 protein. Found here are approximately 86,000 distinct CDR3 sequences, 72% of them singletons; the top ten hold 8% to 10%. The J segment lost 6 bases and the V segment lost 6 bases, leaving 17 bases of the junction unmatched. Germline CDR1 LGHNT, CDR2 FRNRAP. The CDR3 runs to 17 residues. No cell sorting was done before RNA was extracted from the tissue. J is TRBJ2-5 and V is TRBV12-5; 9 nucleotides agree with TRBD1. Sequences were obtained from lung tumor tissue. This clonotype originated in a woman in her thirties or forties with non-small cell lung cancer. CDR3 nucleotides: TGTGCTAGTGGCCAGACCACATTGGGACAGGGTGACAAGACCCAGTACTTC. This encodes CASGQTTLGQGDKTQYF. Using reference TRBV12-5 and TRBJ2-5 for the parts outside the CDR3, the full variable domain is DARVTQTPRHKVTEMGQEVTMRCQPILGHNTVFWYRQTMMQGLELLAYFRNRAPLDDSGMPKDRFSAEMPDATLATLKIQPSEPRDSAVYFCASGQTTLGQGDKTQYFGPGTRLLVL.